The T cell receptor beta chain under discussion was sequenced for a study of blood T cell repertoires in COVID-19. Study overall: COVID-19 samples, acute and convalescent, were from the United States, Italy and Spain. From T cells, B-cell-depleted T cells, or PBMCs came the material, which was cDNA or gDNA.

Authors' data handling: Estimates of nucleated cell counts were drawn from the amplification of reference gene primers. TCRdb keeps only in-frame clones here, not all; method: immunoSEQ multiplex PCR. V and J calls and clone size come straight from that table; D and trimming were deduced from the DNA. The repertoire consists of about 44,000 clones, with over 65% occurring once and the leading ten covering approximately 62%. This CDR3 is 18 amino acids long. CDR1 and CDR2 from the germline V gene are SGDLS and YYNGEE. The trim removed 4 bases at V and 6 bases at J, leaving 13 bases unmatched. The source material was peripheral blood. V and J are TRBV9 and TRBJ1-6; 10 bases map to TRBD1. The sequence came from a man of 80 years or more with acute or convalescent COVID-19. In nucleotides, the CDR3 is TGTGCCAGCAGCTTCCGGGACAGGGGCCGTCCTAGTAATTCACCCCTCCACTTT. Translated, it gives CASSFRDRGRPSNSPLHF. The entire variable domain, with the rest obtained from reference TRBV9 and TRBJ1-6, is as follows: DSGVTQTPKHLITATGQRVTLRCSPRSGDLSVYWYQQSLDQGLQFLIQYYNGEERAKGNILERFSAQQFPDLHSELNLSSLELGDSALYFCASSFRDRGRPSNSPLHFGNGTRLTVT.